Below, 16 T cell receptor beta chains from the same sample are listed, as sequenced in a study of blood T cells in healthy people across ages. A sample-barcoded 5' primer and a J-beta primer mix were used in a second PCR of roughly 6 to 11 cycles. TCRdb re-called the 5' RACE reads with MiXCR, one entry per CDR3 protein. The data contain more than 1,400,000 distinct CDR3 sequences, around 42% of them singletons. Sequenced input: blood. Receptor source: a young woman in good health.

This chain joins TRBV3-1 and TRBJ1-2; a possible D gene is TRBD1 (5 bases). Trimming pared 8 bases from V and 9 bases from J, leaving 13 bases between. Germline assignment: CDR1 LGHDT and CDR2 YNNKEL (reference sequence). There are 11 residues in the CDR3. CDR3 loop: CASLQGVSYTF. The CDR3 bases are TGTGCCAGCCTGCAGGGTGTGAGCTACACCTTC.

This clonotype has ten or more counts. The chain links TRBV20-1 to TRBJ2-1, with 8 bases identical to TRBD2. CDR1 and CDR2 from the germline V gene are DFQATT and SNEGSKA (reference sequence). Trimming at V came to 1 base and at J to 2 bases, leaving 4 bases not matched to a gene. The CDR3 has 15 residues. Here the CDR3 reads CSARGGGRTYNEQFF. In nucleotides, the CDR3 is TGCAGTGCTAGAGGCGGCGGGAGGACCTACAATGAGCAGTTCTTC.

This clonotype was observed once. A much larger clone lies one base from this, so it may be a read error. This rearrangement joins TRBV10-3 to TRBJ2-5, with 13 nucleotides matching TRBD2. In germline, CDR1 is ENHRY, CDR2 SYGVKD. V lost 8 bases to trimming and J lost 11 bases; unmatched junction nucleotides: 14. CDR3 length: 15 residues. CDR3 sequence: CAIPLTSGRPNEQYF. The CDR3 nucleotides are TGTGCCATCCCCCTGACTAGCGGGAGGCCCAATGAGCAGTACTTC.

This clonotype has just a few counts. The chain is built from TRBV7-2 and TRBJ2-2; maybe TRBD2 (6 bases). The CDR3 length is 16 residues. CDR1 and CDR2 from the germline V gene are SGHTA and FQGNSA. Trimming removed 1 base from V and 4 bases from J, with 13 bases in between. CDR3 bases: TGTGCCAGCAGCTTAGTACGACTAGTGCTCACCGGGGAGCTGTTTTTT. Amino acid sequence: CASSLVRLVLTGELFF. The whole variable domain, filled in from reference TRBV7-2 and TRBJ2-2, reads GAGVSQSPSNKVTEKGKDVELRCDPISGHTALYWYRQSLGQGLEFLIYFQGNSAPDKSGLPSDRFSAERTGGSVSTLTIQRTQQEDSAVYLCASSLVRLVLTGELFFGEGSRLTVL.

This clonotype was seen only a few times. The J gene is TRBJ1-6, the V gene TRBV6-6, with 7 nucleotides matching TRBD1. The trim removed 6 bases at V and 5 bases at J, leaving 7 bases unmatched. The CDR3 is made up of 15 amino acids. The germline V gene encodes CDR1 MNHNY and CDR2 SVGAGI (reference sequence). The CDR3 region has the DNA TGTGCCAGCAGATCACCGGGACAGAATAATTCACCCCTCCACTTT. Its protein product is CASRSPGQNNSPLHF.

This clonotype was detected only a few times. Mismatch with germline at one junction end may stem from a read error. CDR3 region: CSVEGRGGMNTEAFF. CDR3 sequence (DNA): TGCAGCGTTGAGGGACGGGGGGGGATGAATACTGAAGCTTTCTTT. The chain uses TRBV29-1 and TRBJ1-1, with a possible D match to TRBD1 (5 bases). Germline CDR1 SQVTM, CDR2 ANQGSEA. This CDR3 is built from 15 residues.

The chain employs TRBV4-3 and TRBJ2-7; 8 positions agree with TRBD2. This CDR3 spans 15 amino acids. Per germline, CDR1 LGHNA and CDR2 YSLEER. With 0 bases clipped from V and 7 bases from J, the junction kept 8 bases outside the gene matches. The CDR3 loop reads CASSQERGGSWEQYF. CDR3 nucleotide sequence: TGCGCCAGCAGCCAAGAACGGGGGGGCTCATGGGAGCAGTACTTC.

The chain links TRBV6-5 to TRBJ1-1; a weak D match, TRBD1 (6 bases). Between the trimmed V and J ends, which lost 2 bases and 2 bases, there was a span of 9 bases. The V gene's germline CDR1 is MNHEY and CDR2 SVGAGI. The CDR3 runs 14 residues. The CDR3 bases are TGTGCCAGCAGTTACGGGGGGCAAAACACTGAAGCTTTCTTT. Its translation is CASSYGGQNTEAFF.

This clonotype was counted only a few times. The rearrangement uses TRBV5-1 and TRBJ2-3; 7 nucleotides agree with TRBD1. The CDR3 length is 15 residues. Trimming cost V 3 bases and J 2 bases; bases outside gene matches: 6. CDR1 and CDR2 (germline): SGHRS, YFSETQ. The CDR3 here is CASSSEGASTDTQYF. As DNA, the CDR3 is TGCGCCAGCAGCTCTGAGGGGGCCTCCACAGATACGCAGTATTTT.

This chain joins TRBV7-2 and TRBJ2-7, with TRBD2 as a possible D gene (6 bases). The CDR3 has 15 amino acids. Germline lookup yields CDR1 SGHTA and CDR2 FQGNSA. V was trimmed by 1 base and J by 0 bases, leaving 10 bases between them. The CDR3 DNA sequence: TGTGCCAGCAGCTTAGTAGTCGGGAGCTCCTACGAGCAGTACTTC. This codes for CASSLVVGSSYEQYF.

This clonotype was detected a few times. The V gene is TRBV5-1, the J gene TRBJ2-7; D perhaps matches TRBD1 (5 bases). Trimming took 0 bases from V and 0 from J, leaving 19 bases between them. CDR1 is SGHRS, CDR2 YFSETQ, per germline. CDR3 length: 18 amino acids. The CDR3 coding sequence is TGCGCCAGCAGCTTGGTTTGGCAGACAGCCTCGGACTCCTACGAGCAGTACTTC. This codes for CASSLVWQTASDSYEQYF.

The V call is TRBV15, the J call TRBJ2-3; D not certain. Germline V gene lookup returns CDR1 LNHNV and CDR2 YYDKDF (reference sequence). The V end was cut by 5 bases, the J end by 5 bases, with 17 bases between. The CDR3 is 15 residues long. DNA of the CDR3: TGTGCCACCAGCGACGTACGAGGTCAGAGAGATACGCAGTATTTT. It specifies CATSDVRGQRDTQYF.

Note on this clonotype: With a much larger clone just one base away, this may be a read error. The rearrangement joins TRBV20-1 to TRBJ2-1, with no clear D. CDR1 and CDR2 (germline): DFQATT, SNEGSKA (reference sequence). The CDR3 contains 12 residues. CDR3 nucleotides: TGCCGTGCCCCCGCTAAGAGGAATGAGCAGTTCTTC. This translates into CRAPAKRNEQFF.

To note about this clonotype: Mismatch with germline at one junction end may stem from a read error. The chain couples TRBV4-2 to TRBJ1-2, with TRBD1 matching over 10 bases. There are 22 residues in the CDR3. Germline-derived CDR1 and CDR2 are LGHNA and YNFKEQ. CDR3: CTSSQKHPAGTGDYAVDYGYTF. The DNA of the CDR3 is TGTACCAGCAGCCAGAAACACCCGGCAGGGACAGGGGATTATGCGGTGGATTATGGCTACACCTTC.

This clonotype was detected a few times. The chain has TRBV10-2 and TRBJ2-3, with D possibly matching TRBD2 (6 bases). The V end was cut by 10 bases, the J end by 4 bases, with 15 bases between. Germline assignment: CDR1 WSHSY and CDR2 SAAADI. CDR3 length: 13 residues. The CDR3 DNA follows: TGCGCCACGTCCGTAGCGGCACCAGATACGCAGTATTTT. As protein: CATSVAAPDTQYF.

This chain links TRBV3-1 with TRBJ1-4; the match to TRBD1 covers 8 bases. The CDR3 is 15 amino acids. Germline assignment: CDR1 LGHDT and CDR2 YNNKEL (reference sequence). V gave up 4 bases and J gave up 5 bases; unmatched junction bases: 6. CDR3 sequence (DNA): TGTGCCAGCAGCCCCTGGGGACAGGTGAATGAAAAACTGTTTTTT. Translating gives CASSPWGQVNEKLFF.